The present T cell receptor (beta chain) was sequenced within a study of CD8+ T cells in alopecia areata. Study-wide context: Treatment of the treated patients consisted of oral tofacitinib, 5 to 10 mg twice daily.

Study results and limitations: The study found higher clonality in lesional than normal scalp, especially in alopecia totalis/universalis.

The ends were cut back, 3 bases at V and 5 bases at J, with 2 bases in the middle. CDR3 length equals 11 residues. The germline V gene has CDR1 SNHLY and CDR2 FYNNEI. Treatment indicated: oral pan-JAK inhibitor, 5-10 mg twice daily. This clone was seen a few times. Its antigen is not known. The sequencing template was cDNA reverse transcribed from extracted RNA. Data came from immunoSEQ multiplex PCR; TCRdb stores just in-frame clones and leaves some out. The table shows hundreds of thousands of clones, with around two fifths occurring only once. The sequencing used CD4+ T cells sorted from blood, collected around week 31, from a patient treated with tofacitinib. This sequence originates from a human donor with alopecia areata. This rearrangement joins TRBV2 to TRBJ2-1, with D unresolved. The CDR3: CASSEDNEQFF. In DNA form, the CDR3 reads TGTGCCAGCAGTGAGGACAATGAGCAGTTCTTC.